This T cell receptor beta chain was observed in a study of post-analysis software for immune sequencing data. The wider study: The cohort encompassed relapsing-remitting, secondary progressive and progressive-relapsing multiple sclerosis disease courses.

The library was made from cDNA and included unique molecular identifiers. One entry per CDR3 protein, called by TCRdb with MiXCR from the PCR reads. This sample has roughly 430,000 distinct CDR3 sequences; about 39% occur once, and the top ten carry around 8%. Overall study findings and caveats: Analysis by F measure revealed that same-batch samples clustered strongly together.

As concerns this clonotype: The antigen remains unidentified.

The TCR originated in a girl aged 2-10 years with multiple sclerosis. Material for sequencing was blood.

DNA of the CDR3: TGTGCCAGCAGCAGTCGGGACGTCCCTTTCTACAGCACAGATACGCAGTATTTT. This sequence encodes CASSSRDVPFYSTDTQYF. V gene TRBV5-5 combines with J gene TRBJ2-3; D may match TRBD1 or TRBD2 (5 bases each). Germline lookup yields CDR1 SGHKS and CDR2 YYEKEE (reference sequence). V lost 4 bases to trimming and J lost 0 bases, with 21 bases between them. The CDR3 runs 18 residues.